This TCR beta chain was identified in a study of blood T cell repertoires in COVID-19. Across the study: Italy, Spain and the United States were the sources of the convalescent and acute COVID-19 samples. The analysed material was cDNA or gDNA that came from T cells, B-cell-depleted T cells, or PBMCs.

The V segment lost 1 base and the J segment 6 bases; nucleotides outside the gene matches: 9. The germline V gene has CDR1 SGHDN and CDR2 FVKESK. The CDR3 has 17 amino acids. A few counts support this clone. Per the original methods: Reference gene primers were amplified, and this amplification served to estimate nucleated cell counts. Clones were sequenced by immunoSEQ multiplex PCR, and TCRdb holds only the in-frame ones, with some missing. V and J calls and clone size are copied from that table; D and trimming were computed from the DNA. The top ten clones hold less than 20% of a sample with a few hundred thousand clones, around four fifths of them seen once.

This TCR was sampled from a woman aged 80 or over with active or convalescent COVID-19. The V call is TRBV14, the J call TRBJ2-7; the match to TRBD2 covers 13 bases. Sequenced: peripheral blood. DNA for the CDR3: TGTGCCAGCAGCCAAGCCAGACTAGCGGGAGGATTGGGCGAGCAGTACTTC. Residues: CASSQARLAGGLGEQYF.